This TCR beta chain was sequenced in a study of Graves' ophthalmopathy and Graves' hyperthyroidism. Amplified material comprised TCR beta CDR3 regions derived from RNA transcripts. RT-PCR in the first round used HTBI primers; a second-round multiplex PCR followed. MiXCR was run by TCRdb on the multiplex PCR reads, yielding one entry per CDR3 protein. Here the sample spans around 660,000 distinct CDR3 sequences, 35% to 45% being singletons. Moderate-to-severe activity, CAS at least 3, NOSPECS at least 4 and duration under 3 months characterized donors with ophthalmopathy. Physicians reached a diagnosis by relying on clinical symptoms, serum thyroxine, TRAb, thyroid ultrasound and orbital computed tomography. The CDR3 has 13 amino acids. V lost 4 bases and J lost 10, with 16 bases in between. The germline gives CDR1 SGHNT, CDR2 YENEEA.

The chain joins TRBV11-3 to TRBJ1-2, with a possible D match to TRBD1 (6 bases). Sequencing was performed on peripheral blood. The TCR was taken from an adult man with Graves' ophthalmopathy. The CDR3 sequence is CASSSGGHGSYTF. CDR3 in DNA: TGTGCCAGCAGCTCCGGGGGACATGGATCCTACACCTTC.